The 3 T cell receptor beta chains presented below share a single source sample, sequenced in a study of T cells in Graves' hyperthyroidism and ophthalmopathy. RNA transcripts yielded amplified TCR beta CDR3 regions. The TCR CDR3 first-round RT-PCR relied on the HTBI primer set. MiXCR, applied by TCRdb to the multiplex PCR reads, yields one record per CDR3 protein. The profile covers about 640,000 distinct CDR3 sequences, with roughly 20% appearing a single time and roughly 30% taken by the ten largest. The sequenced material came from blood. The receptors here all came from a man aged 30-40 years with Graves' ophthalmopathy.

The CDR3 nucleotides are TGTGCCAGCAGCCCGGGACAGGGCTTAACTTACGAGCAGTACTTC. Translation: CASSPGQGLTYEQYF. This sequence joins TRBV11-2 and TRBJ2-7, with TRBD1 matching over 9 bases. The CDR3 consists of 15 residues. V lost 5 bases and J lost 4; bases outside the gene matches: 9. Germline CDR1 is SGHAT and CDR2 is FQNNGV.

This clonotype was detected a few times. The chain combines TRBV24-1 with TRBJ2-3; 8 bases fit TRBD2. Germline CDR1 is KGHDR and CDR2 is SFDVKD. V lost 6 bases to trimming and J lost 0 bases; unmatched junction nucleotides: 7. The CDR3 totals 16 residues. The CDR3 loop is CATSNRRLASTDTQYF. CDR3 bases: TGTGCCACCAGTAATAGAAGACTAGCGAGCACAGATACGCAGTATTTT.

This clonotype was counted only a few times. J is TRBJ1-5 and V is TRBV28, with D unclear. This CDR3 has 14 residues. CDR1 MDHEN and CDR2 SYDVKM come from the germline V gene. Trimming removed 6 bases at V and 2 bases at J, with 11 bases between. As DNA, the CDR3 is TGTGCCAGCAGAAGTGGGAAGGGCAATCAGCCCCAGCATTTT. This encodes CASRSGKGNQPQHF.